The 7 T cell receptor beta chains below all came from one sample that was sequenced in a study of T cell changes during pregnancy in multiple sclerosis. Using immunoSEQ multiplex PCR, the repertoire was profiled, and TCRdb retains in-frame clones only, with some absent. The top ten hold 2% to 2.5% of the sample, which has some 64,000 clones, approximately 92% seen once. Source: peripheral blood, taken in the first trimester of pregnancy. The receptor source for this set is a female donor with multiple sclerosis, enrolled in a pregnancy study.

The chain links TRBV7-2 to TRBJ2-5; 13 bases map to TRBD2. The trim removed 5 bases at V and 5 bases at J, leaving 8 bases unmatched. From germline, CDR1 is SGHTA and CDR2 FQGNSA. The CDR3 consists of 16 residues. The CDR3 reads CASSLWGLAGWETQYF. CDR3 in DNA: TGTGCCAGCAGCCTATGGGGACTAGCGGGATGGGAGACCCAGTACTTC.

As DNA, the CDR3 is TGCGCCAGCAGCGACGGCAGAGCTAGTGAGCAGTTCTTC. Protein product: CASSDGRASEQFF. The chain has TRBV4-1 and TRBJ2-1, with D uncertain. CDR3 length: 13 residues. V lost 5 bases to trimming and J lost 9 bases, with 14 bases between them. Germline V gene sequence: CDR1 MGHRA, CDR2 YSYEKL.

CDR3 nucleotide sequence: TGTGCCAGCAGTGAAATAGCGGGAGGTACCTACGAGCAGTACTTC. Its protein product is CASSEIAGGTYEQYF. The chain links TRBV6-1 to TRBJ2-7; 10 nucleotides align to TRBD2. Germline V gives CDR1 MNHNS, CDR2 SASEGT. The CDR3 sequence is 15 residues long. J was trimmed by 2 bases and V by 2 bases; bases with no gene match: 3.

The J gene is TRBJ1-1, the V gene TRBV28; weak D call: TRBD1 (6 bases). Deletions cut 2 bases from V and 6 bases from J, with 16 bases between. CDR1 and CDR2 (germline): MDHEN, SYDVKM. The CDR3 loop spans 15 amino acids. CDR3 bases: TGTGCCAGCAGTTTAACTACAGGGTTTAACTCTGAAGCTTTCTTT. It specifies CASSLTTGFNSEAFF.

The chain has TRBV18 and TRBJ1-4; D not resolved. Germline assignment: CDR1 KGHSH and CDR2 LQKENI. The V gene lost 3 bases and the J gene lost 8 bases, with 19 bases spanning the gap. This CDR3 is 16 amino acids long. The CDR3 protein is CASSPQASGLGEKLFF. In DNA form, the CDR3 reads TGTGCCAGCTCACCCCAAGCTTCGGGGTTGGGGGAAAAACTGTTTTTT. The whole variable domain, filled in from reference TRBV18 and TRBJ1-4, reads NAGVMQNPRHLVRRRGQEARLRCSPMKGHSHVYWYRQLPEEGLKFMVYLQKENIIDESGMPKERFSAEFPKEGPSILRIQQVVRGDSAAYFCASSPQASGLGEKLFFGSGTQLSVL.

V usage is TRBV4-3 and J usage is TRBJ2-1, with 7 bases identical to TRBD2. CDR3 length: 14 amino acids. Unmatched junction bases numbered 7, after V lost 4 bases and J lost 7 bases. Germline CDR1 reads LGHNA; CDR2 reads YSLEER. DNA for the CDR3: TGCGCCAGCAGCCCGGGACTATACGCTAATGAGCAGTTCTTC. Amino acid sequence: CASSPGLYANEQFF.

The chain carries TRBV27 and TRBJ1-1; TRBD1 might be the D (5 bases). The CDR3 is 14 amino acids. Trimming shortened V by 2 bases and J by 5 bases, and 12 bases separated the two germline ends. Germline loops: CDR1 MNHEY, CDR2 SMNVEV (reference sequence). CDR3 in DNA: TGTGCCAGCAGTTTAGGGGGGGTTGGTACTGAAGCTTTCTTT. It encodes CASSLGGVGTEAFF.